These 27 T cell receptor beta chains share one sample of origin, sequenced in a study of T cells in localized non-small cell lung cancer. This table comes from immunoSEQ multiplex PCR, and its TCRdb copy is limited to in-frame clones, with some not included. The table shows approximately 37,000 clones, with around 87% occurring only once. The material sequenced was peripheral blood, taken before any cancer treatment. The receptors stem from a man aged 18-55 years with stage I lung adenocarcinoma.

In this sample, this clone turned up once. This sequence joins TRBV5-4 and TRBJ2-7; D perhaps matches TRBD1 (6 bases). The CDR3 has 15 amino acids. V dropped 0 bases and J dropped 2 bases, with 12 bases sitting between them. CDR1 and CDR2 (germline): SGHNT, YYREEE (reference sequence). DNA for the CDR3: TGTGCCAGCAGCTTGGGGCGGACAGAGCCCTACGAGCAGTACTTC. This sequence encodes CASSLGRTEPYEQYF.

The chain joins TRBV19 to TRBJ2-1; 11 bases are a match to TRBD2. The CDR3 extends over 15 amino acids. Looked up from germline, CDR1 is LNHDA and CDR2 is SQIVND (reference sequence). J gave up 1 base and V 5 bases, and 1 base lay outside the gene matches. This chain's CDR3 is CASSSSGGSYNEQFF. The CDR3 DNA sequence: TGTGCCAGTAGTTCTAGCGGGGGGTCCTACAATGAGCAGTTCTTC.

This chain joins TRBV2 and TRBJ1-2, with D perhaps matching TRBD1 (5 bases). The germline V gene encodes CDR1 SNHLY and CDR2 FYNNEI. Trimming took off 5 bases at V and 4 bases at J, with 14 bases between the two ends. CDR3 length equals 14 residues. The CDR3 nucleotides read TGTGCCAGCAGTACTCAGGGAGGGTTCTATGGCTACACCTTC. It specifies CASSTQGGFYGYTF.

The CDR3 is CASSSSGYTDTQYF. The DNA for the CDR3 is TGTGCCAGCAGTTCGAGCGGATACACAGATACGCAGTATTTT. The chain uses TRBV27 and TRBJ2-3; D may be TRBD2 (5 bases). Deletions cut 4 bases from V and 2 bases from J, with 10 bases between. Germline CDR1 is MNHEY and CDR2 is SMNVEV (reference sequence). The CDR3 contains 14 residues.

The chain couples TRBV2 to TRBJ1-6; no definite D call. Germline V gives CDR1 SNHLY, CDR2 FYNNEI. Trimming pared 3 bases from V and 0 bases from J, leaving 6 bases between. This CDR3 is 15 amino acids long. DNA of the CDR3: TGTGCCAGCAGTGAGTCAGGCTCCTATAATTCACCCCTCCACTTT. Protein product: CASSESGSYNSPLHF. Based on the CDR3 plus reference TRBV2 and TRBJ1-6, the full variable domain is EPEVTQTPSHQVTQMGQEVILRCVPISNHLYFYWYRQILGQKVEFLVSFYNNEISEKSEIFDDQFSVERPDGSNFTLKIRSTKLEDSAMYFCASSESGSYNSPLHFGNGTRLTVT.

This sequence joins TRBV2 and TRBJ2-5; D may be TRBD2 (5 bases). Germline CDR1 reads SNHLY; CDR2 reads FYNNEI. The CDR3 consists of 12 residues. V dropped 1 base and J dropped 7 bases, with 7 bases sitting between them. The CDR3 region is CASSEEAGTQYF. The CDR3 DNA reads TGTGCCAGCAGTGAAGAGGCGGGGACCCAGTACTTC.

This clone was observed a single time. In nucleotides, the CDR3 is TGCGCCAGCAGCATAACGGGAAGCGGGGGAGGAGAGACCCAGTACTTC. This sequence encodes CASSITGSGGGETQYF. This chain joins TRBV5-1 and TRBJ2-5, with 8 bases aligning to TRBD2. J lost 4 bases, V lost 4 bases, and 12 bases had no gene match. Per the germline V gene, CDR1 is SGHRS and CDR2 is YFSETQ. This CDR3 region has 16 residues.

The rearrangement joins TRBV5-4 to TRBJ2-4, with 7 bases matching TRBD1. Germline V lookup: CDR1 SGHNT, CDR2 YYREEE (reference sequence). The CDR3 is 16 amino acids. V gave up 4 bases and J gave up 0 bases; unmatched junction bases: 7. The CDR3 loop reads CASSPEGGLAKNIQYF. For the CDR3, the DNA is TGTGCCAGCAGCCCGGAAGGGGGCTTAGCCAAAAACATTCAGTACTTC.

The chain combines TRBV5-6 with TRBJ1-4; D is ambiguous. The ends were cut back, 4 bases at V and 4 bases at J, with 14 bases in the middle. CDR3 length: 15 amino acids. Germline CDR1 reads SGHDT; CDR2 reads YYEEEE. The CDR3 region has the DNA TGTGCCAGCAGCCCTGCTACGGACGGTAATGAAAAACTGTTTTTT. Amino acids: CASSPATDGNEKLFF.

The count of this clone is one. The chain uses TRBV5-4 and TRBJ2-2, with 10 nucleotides matching TRBD2. CDR1 is SGHNT, CDR2 YYREEE, per germline (reference sequence). The CDR3 extends over 15 amino acids. V was clipped by 5 bases and J by 1 base; unmatched bases: 2. CDR3 residues: CASSASGGNTGELFF. The CDR3 coding sequence is TGTGCCAGCAGTGCTAGCGGGGGGAACACCGGGGAGCTGTTTTTT.

The chain recombines TRBV10-2 with TRBJ1-1, with D possibly being TRBD1 (6 bases). Germline assignment: CDR1 WSHSY and CDR2 SAAADI. The germline V and J ends were trimmed by 3 bases and 1 base, with 9 bases remaining between them. CDR3 length equals 14 residues. As DNA, the CDR3 is TGCGCCAGCAGTGACCCGGGGGCGAACACTGAAGCTTTCTTT. Translation gives CASSDPGANTEAFF.

V gene TRBV29-1 combines with J gene TRBJ2-1, with TRBD2 identical over 10 bases. The CDR3 consists of 14 residues. J lost 2 bases, V lost 3 bases, and 1 base had no gene match. Germline CDR1 SQVTM, CDR2 ANQGSEA. CDR3: CSVEGTSAYNEQFF. In nucleotides, the CDR3 is TGCAGCGTTGAGGGGACTAGCGCCTACAATGAGCAGTTCTTC.

The chain couples TRBV6-4 to TRBJ2-7, with TRBD1 matching 8 bases. Germline CDR1 reads MRHNA; CDR2 reads SNTAGT. The CDR3 totals 14 residues. Trimming took 7 bases from V and 5 from J; bases not matched to a gene: 10. The CDR3 region is CASNRQGCEDEQYF. CDR3 nucleotide sequence: TGTGCCAGCAATAGACAGGGGTGTGAAGACGAGCAGTACTTC.

The rearrangement joins TRBV6-1 to TRBJ1-1, with D tentatively TRBD1 (5 bases). Germline CDR1 reads MNHNS; CDR2 reads SASEGT. The CDR3 runs 13 residues. V was clipped by 1 base and J by 5 bases, with 8 bases between them. DNA for the CDR3: TGTGCCAGCAGTGAAGGGGGCTGGACTGAAGCTTTCTTT. This sequence encodes CASSEGGWTEAFF.

This clone was seen once. This chain connects TRBV5-1 to TRBJ1-2; D is perhaps TRBD1 (5 bases). The CDR3 is 13 amino acids. The germline V gene encodes CDR1 SGHRS and CDR2 YFSETQ. Trimming shortened V by 1 base and J by 4 bases, and 8 bases separated the two germline ends. CDR3: CASSLSQGYGYTF. DNA of the CDR3: TGCGCCAGCAGCTTGAGTCAGGGCTATGGCTACACCTTC.

A note on this clone: One junction end disagrees with the germline gene, perhaps due to a read error. Additional DNA sequences in this sample encode the identical CDR3. The V gene is TRBV19, the J gene TRBJ1-5; possibly TRBD1 for D (5 bases). Germline CDR1 LNHDA, CDR2 SQIVND (reference sequence). The length of the CDR3 is 15 residues. The CDR3 loop is CASSIDSTSNQPQHF. Here the CDR3 DNA reads TGCGCCAGTAGTATAGACAGTACAAGCAATCAGCCCCAGCATTTT.

V usage is TRBV10-3 and J usage is TRBJ2-1; tentative D call: TRBD1 (6 bases). Trimming pared 3 bases from V and 7 bases from J, leaving 16 bases between. Germline V gene sequence: CDR1 ENHRY, CDR2 SYGVKD. The CDR3 has 15 amino acids. The CDR3 nucleotides are TGTGCCATCAGTGATCCACACTCGAGGGGGAATGAGCAGTTCTTC. Protein sequence: CAISDPHSRGNEQFF.

This clone was seen only a few times. This CDR3 reads CASSSGQYTGELFF. DNA of the CDR3: TGTGCCAGCAGCTCGGGACAATACACCGGGGAGCTGTTTTTT. The chain employs TRBV11-2 and TRBJ2-2; a possible D gene is TRBD1 (6 bases). This CDR3 region has 14 residues. Germline V lookup: CDR1 SGHAT, CDR2 FQNNGV. V was trimmed by 4 bases and J by 3 bases, leaving 9 bases between them.

This clone has just one count. The chain joins TRBV7-9 to TRBJ2-7; D is unresolved. The CDR3 length is 12 residues. Trimming stripped 5 bases from V and 7 bases from J, with 12 bases between. Germline V gene data show CDR1 as SEHNR and CDR2 as FQNEAQ (reference sequence). The CDR3 spells CASSLPAREQYF. The CDR3 nucleotides are TGTGCCAGCAGCCTACCCGCGCGGGAGCAGTACTTC.

The chain recombines TRBV10-3 with TRBJ1-2; no clear D gene. With 3 bases removed from V and 4 bases from J, the gap between germline ends came to 9 bases. CDR1 is ENHRY, CDR2 SYGVKD, per germline. The CDR3 consists of 13 residues. The CDR3 region has the DNA TGTGCCATCAGTGAAGGAGTTCCCTATGGCTACACCTTC. It codes for CAISEGVPYGYTF.

This chain uses TRBV27 with TRBJ1-6; TRBD1 matches at 10 bases. V shed 3 bases, J shed 10 bases, and the junction held 3 bases outside the gene matches. The CDR3 has 14 amino acids. Germline V gene lookup returns CDR1 MNHEY and CDR2 SMNVEV (reference sequence). The CDR3 sequence is CASSLGQGTSPLHF. CDR3 nucleotides: TGTGCCAGCAGTTTGGGACAGGGGACATCACCCCTCCACTTT.

The gene calls are TRBV5-5 and TRBJ2-7; 9 bases are shared with TRBD1. Germline V gene sequence: CDR1 SGHKS, CDR2 YYEKEE (reference sequence). This CDR3 region has 16 residues. With 0 bases clipped from V and 0 bases from J, the junction kept 4 bases outside the gene matches. In nucleotides, the CDR3 is TGTGCCAGCAGCTTGGAGGGACAGGGCAGCTCCTACGAGCAGTACTTC. The encoded protein is CASSLEGQGSSYEQYF.

This chain links TRBV19 with TRBJ2-7; 9 nucleotides agree with TRBD1. This CDR3 comprises 14 residues. V shed 7 bases and J 6 bases; nucleotides not matched to a gene: 10. From germline, CDR1 is LNHDA and CDR2 SQIVND (reference sequence). The CDR3 loop reads CASTPGQGFSEQYF. In nucleotides, the CDR3 is TGTGCCAGTACCCCGGGACAGGGATTTAGCGAGCAGTACTTC.

V gene TRBV7-2 combines with J gene TRBJ1-1; no definite D call. Germline CDR1 is SGHTA and CDR2 is FQGNSA. The CDR3 loop spans 13 amino acids. V was clipped by 2 bases and J by 11 bases, with 15 bases between them. The DNA for the CDR3 is TGTGCCAGCAGCTTATCCCCGGCGAACGACGCTTTCTTT. Translated, it gives CASSLSPANDAFF.

The V call is TRBV5-1, the J call TRBJ2-3; the match to TRBD1 covers 8 bases. The CDR3 consists of 15 residues. J lost 1 base, V lost 3 bases, and 4 bases had no gene match. From germline, CDR1 is SGHRS and CDR2 YFSETQ. CDR3 protein: CASSSGQVRTDTQYF. The CDR3 DNA sequence: TGCGCCAGCAGCTCGGGACAGGTACGCACAGATACGCAGTATTTT.

V usage is TRBV5-4 and J usage is TRBJ2-7; D is undetermined. CDR3 size: 12 residues. V was pared by 1 base and J by 1 base, with 3 bases between. In germline, CDR1 is SGHNT, CDR2 YYREEE (reference sequence). This CDR3 reads CASSLNSYEQYF. The DNA for the CDR3 is TGTGCCAGCAGCTTGAATTCCTACGAGCAGTACTTC.

In this sample, this clone turned up once. This rearrangement joins TRBV9 to TRBJ2-2; 16 bases agree with TRBD2. CDR3 length equals 18 residues. The junction had 5 bases not matched to a gene; V was cut back by 3 bases and J by 3 bases. The germline CDR1 and CDR2 sequences are SGDLS and YYNGEE. The CDR3 DNA is TGTGCCAGCAGCGCAGGGACTAGCGGGGGGGCTGACACCGGGGAGCTGTTTTTT. This translates into CASSAGTSGGADTGELFF.